Following are 16 T cell receptor beta chains from one sample sequenced in a study of T cells after posttransplantation cyclophosphamide. Using immunoSEQ multiplex PCR, the repertoire was profiled, and TCRdb retains in-frame clones only, with some absent. The data show more than 60,000 clones, 80% to 95% seen once. Sequencing input: PBMCs. These receptors originate from a young woman in good health and a related stem cell transplant donor.

The CDR3 DNA is TGTGCCAGCAGCCCTCGCGGTACCTACGAGCAGTACTTC. Translation: CASSPRGTYEQYF. The chain carries TRBV5-4 and TRBJ2-7, with D unclear. Per germline, CDR1 SGHNT and CDR2 YYREEE (reference sequence). The V end lost 4 bases, the J end lost 2 bases, and 10 bases lay between the germline ends. CDR3 length: 13 residues.

This chain connects TRBV7-6 to TRBJ2-3; the match to TRBD1 covers 7 bases. The CDR3 length is 16 residues. CDR1 is SGHVS, CDR2 FNYEAQ, per germline. V shed 5 bases, J shed 6 bases, and the junction held 14 bases outside the gene matches. CDR3 loop: CASSQGRALQGDTQYF. The CDR3 bases are TGTGCCAGCAGCCAAGGACGGGCGTTACAGGGGGATACGCAGTATTTT.

The count of this clone is one. The chain carries TRBV7-9 and TRBJ1-1; D is unresolved. The CDR3 covers 14 residues. Deletions cut 0 bases from V and 2 bases from J, with 7 bases between. From germline, CDR1 is SEHNR and CDR2 FQNEAQ (reference sequence). CDR3 in amino acids: CASSLASHNTEAFF. Written as DNA, the CDR3 is TGTGCCAGCAGCTTAGCGTCTCATAACACTGAAGCTTTCTTT.

V and J are TRBV6-5 and TRBJ1-2; TRBD1 might be the D (6 bases). From germline, CDR1 is MNHEY and CDR2 SVGAGI. V was cut by 8 bases and J by 7 bases, with 17 bases left in between. There are 13 residues in the CDR3. CDR3 region: CASGYQGPLGYTF. CDR3 sequence (DNA): TGTGCCAGCGGATATCAGGGGCCGCTTGGCTACACCTTC.

The rearrangement links TRBV18 to TRBJ1-3; no definite D call. The V and J ends lost 1 base and 2 bases respectively, with 12 bases between them. CDR3 length: 16 amino acids. Germline V CDR1 and CDR2: KGHSH, LQKENI. The CDR3 nucleotides read TGTGCCAGCTCACCACTAACCCAAGGGACTGGAAACACCATATATTTT. Translating gives CASSPLTQGTGNTIYF.

This chain links TRBV2 with TRBJ2-5; D assignment may be TRBD1 or TRBD2 (5 bases each). With 3 bases removed from V and 11 bases from J, the gap between germline ends came to 13 bases. Per the germline V gene, CDR1 is SNHLY and CDR2 is FYNNEI. The CDR3 is made up of 12 amino acids. The CDR3 loop is CASSDPGTAQYF. Here the CDR3 DNA reads TGTGCCAGCAGTGACCCCGGGACCGCGCAGTACTTC.

The chain is built from TRBV4-1 and TRBJ1-3; TRBD1 matches at 11 bases. Germline lookup yields CDR1 MGHRA and CDR2 YSYEKL. Trimming took 5 bases from V and 3 from J; bases not matched to a gene: 6. This CDR3 has 16 residues. CDR3 in amino acids: CASSTRTGGGGNTIYF. As DNA, the CDR3 is TGCGCCAGCAGCACAAGGACAGGGGGCGGTGGAAACACCATATATTTT.

The J gene is TRBJ2-2, the V gene TRBV2; TRBD2 agrees at 12 bases. V was pared by 6 bases and J by 1 base, with 6 bases of the junction left unmatched. This CDR3 contains 17 residues. The V gene's germline CDR1 is SNHLY and CDR2 FYNNEI. Here the CDR3 DNA reads TGTGCCAGCAGGGAACTAGCGGGGGGTGTGAACACCGGGGAGCTGTTTTTT. It codes for CASRELAGGVNTGELFF.

The chain carries TRBV7-2 and TRBJ1-4; D unresolved. V lost 3 bases and J lost 4, with 9 bases in between. There are 14 residues in the CDR3. CDR1 is SGHTA, CDR2 FQGNSA, per germline. The CDR3 is CASSFSPGNEKLFF. CDR3 bases: TGTGCCAGCAGCTTTTCTCCGGGTAATGAAAAACTGTTTTTT.

The chain employs TRBV25-1 and TRBJ2-1; 8 bases agree with TRBD1. V dropped 3 bases and J dropped 5; count of bases not matched to a gene: 3. Germline loops: CDR1 MGHDK, CDR2 SYGVNS. The CDR3 totals 14 residues. CDR3 residues: CASSEQGAHNEQFF. CDR3 sequence (DNA): TGTGCCAGCAGTGAGCAGGGGGCCCACAATGAGCAGTTCTTC.

The gene calls are TRBV20-1 and TRBJ1-4, with no clear D. The germline V gene has CDR1 DFQATT and CDR2 SNEGSKA (reference sequence). The CDR3 is 11 residues long. V lost 2 bases and J 8 bases, leaving 6 bases between the germline ends. CDR3: CSARLMEKLFF. CDR3 DNA: TGCAGTGCTAGATTGATGGAAAAACTGTTTTTT.

Written as DNA, the CDR3 is TGCGCCAGCAGCTTGGCGGGCGGGCGCACAGATACGCAGTATTTT. This sequence encodes CASSLAGGRTDTQYF. The chain links TRBV5-1 to TRBJ2-3; D possibly corresponds to TRBD2 (5 bases). This CDR3 comprises 15 residues. Germline V CDR1 and CDR2: SGHRS, YFSETQ. Deletions cut 0 bases from V and 1 base from J, with 9 bases between. Based on the CDR3 plus reference TRBV5-1 and TRBJ2-3, the full variable domain is KAGVTQTPRYLIKTRGQQVTLSCSPISGHRSVSWYQQTPGQGLQFLFEYFSETQRNKGNFPGRFSGRQFSNSRSEMNVSTLELGDSALYLCASSLAGGRTDTQYFGPGTRLTVL.

This clone was picked up one time. The chain links TRBV27 to TRBJ2-1, with 9 positions matching TRBD1. The germline CDR1 and CDR2 sequences are MNHEY and SMNVEV (reference sequence). This CDR3 is 16 amino acids long. The ends lost 5 bases at V and 2 bases at J; junction bases unmatched: 7. The CDR3 DNA follows: TGTGCCAGCAGTCCCCCAGACAGGGGGGCCTACAATGAGCAGTTCTTC. Amino acid sequence: CASSPPDRGAYNEQFF.

The CDR3 DNA reads as TGCGCCAGCAGCCCCGGGGGACAGACAAACACTGAAGCTTTCTTT. Translated, it gives CASSPGGQTNTEAFF. The J gene is TRBJ1-1, the V gene TRBV5-1, with TRBD1 matching 7 bases. The CDR3 has 15 residues. Per germline, CDR1 SGHRS and CDR2 YFSETQ. The V gene end was trimmed by 4 bases and the J gene end by 2 bases; junction bases not matched to a gene: 8.

The chain uses TRBV19 and TRBJ1-2; D remains unclear. Germline lookup yields CDR1 LNHDA and CDR2 SQIVND (reference sequence). The CDR3 spans 15 residues. Trimming removed 1 base from V and 4 bases from J, with 13 bases in between. The CDR3 loop is CASSIGYPSVYGYTF. In DNA, the CDR3 is TGTGCCAGTAGTATAGGGTACCCCTCCGTCTATGGCTACACCTTC.

The chain is built from TRBV2 and TRBJ1-5; weak D call: TRBD1 (6 bases). CDR3 length: 15 residues. Germline V gene lookup returns CDR1 SNHLY and CDR2 FYNNEI. The V and J ends lost 1 base and 9 bases respectively, with 16 bases between them. The CDR3 sequence: CASSEGTAIFPPQHF. The CDR3 DNA sequence: TGTGCCAGCAGTGAAGGGACAGCGATCTTCCCGCCCCAGCATTTT.